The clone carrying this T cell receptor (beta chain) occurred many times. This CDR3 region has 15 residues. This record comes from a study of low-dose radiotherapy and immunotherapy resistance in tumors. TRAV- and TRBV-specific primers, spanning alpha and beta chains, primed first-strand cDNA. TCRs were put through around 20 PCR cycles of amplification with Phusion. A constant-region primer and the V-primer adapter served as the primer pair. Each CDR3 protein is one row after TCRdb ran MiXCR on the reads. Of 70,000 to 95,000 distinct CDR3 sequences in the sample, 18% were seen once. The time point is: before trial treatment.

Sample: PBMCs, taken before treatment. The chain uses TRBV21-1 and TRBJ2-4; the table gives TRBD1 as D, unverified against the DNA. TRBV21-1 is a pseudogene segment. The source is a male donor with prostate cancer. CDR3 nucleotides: TGTGCCAGCAGCCCAGACAGACTTGCCAAAAACATTCAGTACTTC. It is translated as CASSPDRLAKNIQYF.